The sequence of this T cell receptor beta chain was determined in a study of T cells in Graves' hyperthyroidism and ophthalmopathy. General study points: Before onset, ophthalmopathy was predicted by the model a median roughly six months earlier.

The hyperthyroidism patients had all been newly diagnosed, and their disease duration was under 2 months. Their ages ranged from 18 to 65 years. Patients with uncontrolled infections, other autoimmune diseases, pregnancy or lactation were excluded. Amplified regions were TCR beta CDR3 sequences from RNA transcripts. The TCR CDR3 first-round RT-PCR relied on the HTBI primer set. In TCRdb, the multiplex PCR reads were re-called with MiXCR into one record per CDR3 protein. The table records under 800,000 distinct CDR3 sequences, 12% to 15% of them present only once. A word on this clonotype: Its specificity is unknown.

This clonotype originated in a young woman with Graves' hyperthyroidism. The sample was blood.

The CDR3 region has the DNA TGCAGCGTTGTGGGGGCTAATGAAAAACTGTTTTTT. This translates into CSVVGANEKLFF. The chain recombines TRBV29-1 with TRBJ1-4; the D gene is possibly TRBD1 (5 bases). This CDR3 is built from 12 residues. Germline lookup yields CDR1 SQVTM and CDR2 ANQGSEA. V lost 4 bases to trimming and J lost 3 bases, with 6 bases between them.